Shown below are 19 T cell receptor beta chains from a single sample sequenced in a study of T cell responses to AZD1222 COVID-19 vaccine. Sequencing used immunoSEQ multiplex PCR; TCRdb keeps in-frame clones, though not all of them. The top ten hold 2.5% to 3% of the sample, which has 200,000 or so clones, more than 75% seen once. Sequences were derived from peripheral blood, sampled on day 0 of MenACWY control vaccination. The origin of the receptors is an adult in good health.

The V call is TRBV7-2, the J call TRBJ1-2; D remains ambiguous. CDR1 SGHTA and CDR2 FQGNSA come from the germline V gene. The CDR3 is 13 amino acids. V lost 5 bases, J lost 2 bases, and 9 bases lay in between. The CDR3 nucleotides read TGTGCCAGCAGCCCGACTGTGAACTATGGCTACACCTTC. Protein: CASSPTVNYGYTF.

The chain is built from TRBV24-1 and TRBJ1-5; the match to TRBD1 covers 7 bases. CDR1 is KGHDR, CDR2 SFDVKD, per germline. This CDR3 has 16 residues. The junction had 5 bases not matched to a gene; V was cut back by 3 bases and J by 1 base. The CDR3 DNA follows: TGTGCCACCAGTGATCCCGAGGGGGCGAGCAATCAGCCCCAGCATTTT. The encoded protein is CATSDPEGASNQPQHF.

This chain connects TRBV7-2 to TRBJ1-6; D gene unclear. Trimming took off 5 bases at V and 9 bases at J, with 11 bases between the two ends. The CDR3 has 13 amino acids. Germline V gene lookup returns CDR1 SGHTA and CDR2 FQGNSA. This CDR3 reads CASSPRRGSPLHF. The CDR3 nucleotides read TGTGCCAGCAGCCCCAGGCGTGGTTCACCCCTCCACTTT.

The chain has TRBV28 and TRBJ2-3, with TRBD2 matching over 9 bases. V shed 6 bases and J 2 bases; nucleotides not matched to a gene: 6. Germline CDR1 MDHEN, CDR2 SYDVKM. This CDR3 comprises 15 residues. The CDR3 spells CASRSSGGLTDTQYF. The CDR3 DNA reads TGTGCCAGCAGGAGTAGCGGGGGCCTCACAGATACGCAGTATTTT.

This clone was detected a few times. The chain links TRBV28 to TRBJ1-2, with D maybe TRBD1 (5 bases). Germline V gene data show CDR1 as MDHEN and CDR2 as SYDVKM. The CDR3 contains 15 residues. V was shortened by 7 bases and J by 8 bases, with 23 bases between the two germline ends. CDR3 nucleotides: TGTGCCAGCAATGCAATCGGGACGGGGTCTGAGGGCTACACCTTC. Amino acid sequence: CASNAIGTGSEGYTF.

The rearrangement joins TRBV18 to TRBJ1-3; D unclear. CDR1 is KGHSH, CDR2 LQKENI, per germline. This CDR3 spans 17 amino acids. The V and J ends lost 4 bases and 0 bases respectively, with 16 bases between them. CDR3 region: CASSLYTERSSGNTIYF. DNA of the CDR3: TGTGCCAGCTCACTGTACACCGAACGGAGCTCTGGAAACACCATATATTTT.

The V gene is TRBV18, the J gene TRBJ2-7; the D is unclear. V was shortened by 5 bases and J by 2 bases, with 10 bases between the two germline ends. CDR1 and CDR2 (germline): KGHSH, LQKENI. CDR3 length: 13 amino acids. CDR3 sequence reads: CASSADGAYEQYF. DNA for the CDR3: TGTGCCAGCTCAGCGGACGGAGCCTACGAGCAGTACTTC.

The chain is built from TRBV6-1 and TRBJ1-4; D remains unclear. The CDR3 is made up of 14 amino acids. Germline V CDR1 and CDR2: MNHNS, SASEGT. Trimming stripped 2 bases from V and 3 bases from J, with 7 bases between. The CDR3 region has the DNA TGTGCCAGCAGTGAAACCTTTCCTAATGAAAAACTGTTTTTT. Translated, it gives CASSETFPNEKLFF.

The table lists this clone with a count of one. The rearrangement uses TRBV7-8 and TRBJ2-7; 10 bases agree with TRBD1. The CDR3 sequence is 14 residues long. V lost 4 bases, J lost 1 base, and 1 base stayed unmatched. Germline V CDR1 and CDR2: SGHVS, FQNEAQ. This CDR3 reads CASSSDRGSYEQYF. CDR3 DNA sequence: TGTGCCAGCAGCTCGGACAGGGGGTCCTACGAGCAGTACTTC.

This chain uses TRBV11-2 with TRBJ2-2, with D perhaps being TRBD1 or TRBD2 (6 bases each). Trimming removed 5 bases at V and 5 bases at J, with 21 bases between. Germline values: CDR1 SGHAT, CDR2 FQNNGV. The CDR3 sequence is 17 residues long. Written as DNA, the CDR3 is TGTGCCAGCAGCGGACGGGACACGGGGGCGCGGACCGGGGAGCTGTTTTTT. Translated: CASSGRDTGARTGELFF. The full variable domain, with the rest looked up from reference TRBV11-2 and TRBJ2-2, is EAGVAQSPRYKIIEKRQSVAFWCNPISGHATLYWYQQILGQGPKLLIQFQNNGVVDDSQLPKDRFSAERLKGVDSTLKIQPAKLEDSAVYLCASSGRDTGARTGELFFGEGSRLTVL.

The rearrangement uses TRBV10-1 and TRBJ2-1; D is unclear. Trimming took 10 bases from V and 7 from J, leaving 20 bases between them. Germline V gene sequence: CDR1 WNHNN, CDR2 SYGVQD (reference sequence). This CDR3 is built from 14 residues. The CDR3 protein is CAISRLSSRNEQFF. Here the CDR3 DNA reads TGCGCCATCTCCCGCCTAAGCAGCCGGAATGAGCAGTTCTTC.

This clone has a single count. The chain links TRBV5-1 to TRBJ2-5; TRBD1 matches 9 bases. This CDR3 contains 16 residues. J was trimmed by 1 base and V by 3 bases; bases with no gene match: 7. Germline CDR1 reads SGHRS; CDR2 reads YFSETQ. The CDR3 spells CASSSGTGIGQETQYF. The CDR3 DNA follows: TGCGCCAGCAGCTCCGGGACAGGGATTGGCCAAGAGACCCAGTACTTC.

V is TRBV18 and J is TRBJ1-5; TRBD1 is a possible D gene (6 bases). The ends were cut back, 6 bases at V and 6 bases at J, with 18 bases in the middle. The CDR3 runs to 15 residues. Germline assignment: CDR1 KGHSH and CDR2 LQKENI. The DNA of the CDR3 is TGTGCCAGCTCCAAAGAGGCGCAGGGGATTCAGCCCCAGCATTTT. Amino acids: CASSKEAQGIQPQHF.

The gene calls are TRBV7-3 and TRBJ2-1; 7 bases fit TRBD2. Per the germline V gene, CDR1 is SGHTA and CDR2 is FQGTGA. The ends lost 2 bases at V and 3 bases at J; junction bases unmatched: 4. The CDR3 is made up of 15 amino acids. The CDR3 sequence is CASSLDASGYNEQFF. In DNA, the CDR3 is TGTGCCAGCAGCTTAGACGCTAGCGGCTACAATGAGCAGTTCTTC.

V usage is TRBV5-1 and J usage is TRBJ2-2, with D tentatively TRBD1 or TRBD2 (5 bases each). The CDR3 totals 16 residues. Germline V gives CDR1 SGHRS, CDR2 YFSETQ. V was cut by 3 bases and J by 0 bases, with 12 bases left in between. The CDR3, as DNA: TGCGCCAGCAGCTCGGGGACGTCGGCGAACACCGGGGAGCTGTTTTTT. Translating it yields CASSSGTSANTGELFF.

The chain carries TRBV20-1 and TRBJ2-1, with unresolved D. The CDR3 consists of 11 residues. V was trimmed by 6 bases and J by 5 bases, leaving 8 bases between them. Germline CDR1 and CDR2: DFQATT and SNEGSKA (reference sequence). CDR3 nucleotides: TGCAGTGCCCCGGACCACAATGAGCAGTTCTTC. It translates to CSAPDHNEQFF.

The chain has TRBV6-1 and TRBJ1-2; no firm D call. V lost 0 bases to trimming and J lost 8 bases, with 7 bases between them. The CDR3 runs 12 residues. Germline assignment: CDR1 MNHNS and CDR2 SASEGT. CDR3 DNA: TGTGCCAGCAGTGAAGCGGGCTTCGGCTACACCTTC. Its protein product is CASSEAGFGYTF.

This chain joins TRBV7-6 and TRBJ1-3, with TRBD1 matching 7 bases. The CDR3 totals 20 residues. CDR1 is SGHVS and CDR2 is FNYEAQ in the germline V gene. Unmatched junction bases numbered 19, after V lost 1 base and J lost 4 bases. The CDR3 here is CASSLGLGKRVTGPGNTIYF. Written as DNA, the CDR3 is TGTGCCAGCAGCTTAGGTTTAGGAAAGCGGGTGACAGGGCCGGGAAACACCATATATTTT.

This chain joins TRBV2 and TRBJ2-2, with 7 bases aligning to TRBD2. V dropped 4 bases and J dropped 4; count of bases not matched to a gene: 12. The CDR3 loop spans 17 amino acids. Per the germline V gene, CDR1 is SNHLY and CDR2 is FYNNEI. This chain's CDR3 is CASSASGLADLTGELFF. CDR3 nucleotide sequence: TGTGCCAGCAGTGCTTCCGGGCTAGCGGACCTCACCGGGGAGCTGTTTTTT.